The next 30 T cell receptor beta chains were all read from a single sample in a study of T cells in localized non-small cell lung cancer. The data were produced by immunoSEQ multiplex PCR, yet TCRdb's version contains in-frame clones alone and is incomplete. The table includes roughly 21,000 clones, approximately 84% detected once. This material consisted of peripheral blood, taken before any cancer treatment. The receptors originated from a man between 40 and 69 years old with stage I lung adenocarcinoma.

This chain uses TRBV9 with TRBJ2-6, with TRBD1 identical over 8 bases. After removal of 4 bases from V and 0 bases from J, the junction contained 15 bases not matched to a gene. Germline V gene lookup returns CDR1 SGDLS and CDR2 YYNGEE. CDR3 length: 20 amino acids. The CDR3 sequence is CASSYLEGTGFFSGANVLTF. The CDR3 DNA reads TGTGCCAGCAGCTACTTGGAAGGGACAGGCTTCTTCTCTGGGGCCAACGTCCTGACTTTC.

The CDR3 region is CASSPFRGGRGTDTQYF. In DNA form, the CDR3 reads TGTGCCAGCTCACCATTCCGGGGGGGCCGGGGCACAGATACGCAGTATTTT. This sequence joins TRBV18 and TRBJ2-3; TRBD2 matches at 8 bases. The CDR3 is 17 amino acids. V was clipped by 2 bases and J by 1 base; unmatched bases: 8. CDR1 and CDR2 from the germline V gene are KGHSH and LQKENI.

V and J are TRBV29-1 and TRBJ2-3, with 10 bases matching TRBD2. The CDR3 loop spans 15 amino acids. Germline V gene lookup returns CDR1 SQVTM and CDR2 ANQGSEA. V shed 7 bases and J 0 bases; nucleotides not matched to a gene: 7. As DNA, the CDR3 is TGCAGCGGGGGAGTAGCGGGAGGTAGCACAGATACGCAGTATTTT. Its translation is CSGGVAGGSTDTQYF.

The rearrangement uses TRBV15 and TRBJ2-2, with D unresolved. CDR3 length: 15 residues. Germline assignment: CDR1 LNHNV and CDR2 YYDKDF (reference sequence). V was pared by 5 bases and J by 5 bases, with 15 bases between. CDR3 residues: CATSQSSDWTGELFF. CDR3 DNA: TGTGCCACCAGCCAGTCTAGTGATTGGACCGGGGAGCTGTTTTTT.

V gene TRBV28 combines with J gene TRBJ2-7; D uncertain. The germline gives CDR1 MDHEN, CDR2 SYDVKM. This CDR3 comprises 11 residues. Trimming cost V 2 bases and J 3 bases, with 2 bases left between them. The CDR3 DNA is TGTGCCAGCAGTTTACACTACGAGCAGTACTTC. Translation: CASSLHYEQYF.

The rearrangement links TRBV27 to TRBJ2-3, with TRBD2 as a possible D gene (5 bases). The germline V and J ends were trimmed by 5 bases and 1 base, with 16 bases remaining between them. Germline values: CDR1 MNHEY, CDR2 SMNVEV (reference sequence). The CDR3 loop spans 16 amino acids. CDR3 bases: TGTGCCAGCAGTCCTAGGAACCTAGCAGGCACAGATACGCAGTATTTT. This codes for CASSPRNLAGTDTQYF.

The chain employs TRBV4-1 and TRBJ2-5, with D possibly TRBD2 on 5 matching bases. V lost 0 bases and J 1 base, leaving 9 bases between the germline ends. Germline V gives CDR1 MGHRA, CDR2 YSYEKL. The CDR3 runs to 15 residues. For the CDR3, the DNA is TGCGCCAGCAGCCAAGATCCGGGAAGCCAAGAGACCCAGTACTTC. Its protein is CASSQDPGSQETQYF.

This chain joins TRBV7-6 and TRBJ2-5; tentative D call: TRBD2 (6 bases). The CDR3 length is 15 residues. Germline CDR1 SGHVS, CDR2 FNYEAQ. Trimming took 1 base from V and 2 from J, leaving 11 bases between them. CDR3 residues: CASSLGGSGQETQYF. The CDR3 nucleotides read TGTGCCAGCAGCTTAGGAGGTAGCGGACAAGAGACCCAGTACTTC.

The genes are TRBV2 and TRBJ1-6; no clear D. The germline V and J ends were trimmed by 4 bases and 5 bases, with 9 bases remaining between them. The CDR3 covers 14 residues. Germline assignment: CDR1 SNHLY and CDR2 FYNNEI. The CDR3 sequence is CASSVTGNNSPLHF. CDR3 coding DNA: TGTGCCAGCAGTGTGACTGGGAATAATTCACCCCTCCACTTT.

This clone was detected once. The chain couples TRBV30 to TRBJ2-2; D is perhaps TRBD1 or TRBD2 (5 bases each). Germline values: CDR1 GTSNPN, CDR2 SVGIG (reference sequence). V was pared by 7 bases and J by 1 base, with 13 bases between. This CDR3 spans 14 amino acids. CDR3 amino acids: CASSQRGNTGELFF. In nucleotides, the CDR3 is TGTGCCTCTTCCCAGAGGGGGAACACCGGGGAGCTGTTTTTT.

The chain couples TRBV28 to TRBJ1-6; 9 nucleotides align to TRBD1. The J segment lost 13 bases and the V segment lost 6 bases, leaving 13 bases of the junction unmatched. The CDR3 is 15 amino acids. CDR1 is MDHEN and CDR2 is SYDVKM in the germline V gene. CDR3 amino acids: CASSHSGQGISPLHF. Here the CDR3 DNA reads TGTGCCAGCAGCCACTCGGGACAGGGAATCTCGCCCCTCCACTTT.

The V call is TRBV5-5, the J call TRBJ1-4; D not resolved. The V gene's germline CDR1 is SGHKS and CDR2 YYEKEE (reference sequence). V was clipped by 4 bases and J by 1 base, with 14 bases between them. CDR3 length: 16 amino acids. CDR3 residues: CASSARVIGTNEKLFF. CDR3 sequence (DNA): TGTGCCAGCAGCGCGAGGGTTATTGGAACTAATGAAAAACTGTTTTTT.

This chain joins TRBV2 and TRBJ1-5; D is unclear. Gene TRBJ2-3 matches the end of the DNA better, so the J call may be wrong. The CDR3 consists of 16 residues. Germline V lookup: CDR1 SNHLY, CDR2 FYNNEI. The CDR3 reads CASSEAQLYSNQPQYF. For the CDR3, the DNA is TGTGCCAGCAGTGAAGCGCAACTGTATAGCAATCAGCCCCAGTATTTT.

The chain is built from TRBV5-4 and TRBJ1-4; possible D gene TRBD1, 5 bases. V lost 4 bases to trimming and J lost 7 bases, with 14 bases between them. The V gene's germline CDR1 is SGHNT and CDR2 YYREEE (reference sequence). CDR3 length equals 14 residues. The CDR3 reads CASSALQGGEKLFF. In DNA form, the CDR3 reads TGTGCCAGCAGCGCCCTTCAGGGAGGTGAAAAACTGTTTTTT. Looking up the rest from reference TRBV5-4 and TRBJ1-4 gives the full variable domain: ETGVTQSPTHLIKTRGQQVTLRCSSQSGHNTVSWYQQALGQGPQFIFQYYREEENGRGNFPPRFSGLQFPNYSSELNVNALELDDSALYLCASSALQGGEKLFFGSGTQLSVL.

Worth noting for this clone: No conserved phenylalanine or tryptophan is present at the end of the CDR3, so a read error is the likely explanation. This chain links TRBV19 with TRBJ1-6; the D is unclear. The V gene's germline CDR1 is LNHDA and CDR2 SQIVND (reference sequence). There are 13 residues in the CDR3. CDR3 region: CASAATYNSPLHL. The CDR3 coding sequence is TGTGCTTCAGCGGCCACCTATAATTCACCCCTCCACCTT.

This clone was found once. DNA for the CDR3: TGTGCCTGGAGCGGGAGCACTAGCACAGATACGCAGTATTTT. Amino acids: CAWSGSTSTDTQYF. V gene TRBV30 combines with J gene TRBJ2-3, with D possibly being TRBD2 (6 bases). Germline values: CDR1 GTSNPN, CDR2 SVGIG (reference sequence). The V end was cut by 3 bases, the J end by 0 bases, with 10 bases between. This CDR3 region has 14 residues.

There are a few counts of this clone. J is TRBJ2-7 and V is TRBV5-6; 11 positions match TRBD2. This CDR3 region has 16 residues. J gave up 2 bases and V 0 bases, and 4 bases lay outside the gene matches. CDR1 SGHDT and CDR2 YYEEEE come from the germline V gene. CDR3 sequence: CASSLAGLAEAYEQYF. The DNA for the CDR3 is TGTGCCAGCAGCTTGGCGGGACTAGCGGAGGCCTACGAGCAGTACTTC.

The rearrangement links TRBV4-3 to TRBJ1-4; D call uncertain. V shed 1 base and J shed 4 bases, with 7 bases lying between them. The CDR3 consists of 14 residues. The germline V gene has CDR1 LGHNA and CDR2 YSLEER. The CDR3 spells CASSQVQFNEKLFF. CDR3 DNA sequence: TGCGCCAGCAGCCAAGTACAGTTTAATGAAAAACTGTTTTTT.

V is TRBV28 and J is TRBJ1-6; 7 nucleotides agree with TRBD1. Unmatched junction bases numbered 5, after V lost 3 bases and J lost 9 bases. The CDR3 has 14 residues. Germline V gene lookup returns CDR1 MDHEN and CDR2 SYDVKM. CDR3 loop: CASSLTGSGSPLHF. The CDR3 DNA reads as TGTGCCAGCAGTTTGACAGGGTCAGGTTCACCCCTCCACTTT.

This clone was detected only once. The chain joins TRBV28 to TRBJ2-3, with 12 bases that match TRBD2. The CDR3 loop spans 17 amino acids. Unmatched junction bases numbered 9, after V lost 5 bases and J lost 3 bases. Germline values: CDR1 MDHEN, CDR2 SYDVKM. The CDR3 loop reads CASSPLGLAGYTDTQYF. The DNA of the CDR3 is TGTGCCAGCAGTCCTCTCGGACTAGCGGGGTATACAGATACGCAGTATTTT.

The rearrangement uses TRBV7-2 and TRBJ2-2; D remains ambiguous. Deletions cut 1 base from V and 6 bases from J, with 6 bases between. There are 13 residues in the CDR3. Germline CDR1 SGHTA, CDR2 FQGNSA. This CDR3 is CASSLVQAGELFF. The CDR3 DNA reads TGTGCCAGCAGCTTAGTACAAGCCGGGGAGCTGTTTTTT.

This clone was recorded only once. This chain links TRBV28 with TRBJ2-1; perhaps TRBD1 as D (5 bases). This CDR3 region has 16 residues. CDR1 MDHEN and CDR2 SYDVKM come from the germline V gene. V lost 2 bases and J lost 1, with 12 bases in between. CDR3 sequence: CASSLPLQGSYNEQFF. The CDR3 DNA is TGTGCCAGCAGTTTACCCCTCCAGGGATCCTACAATGAGCAGTTCTTC.

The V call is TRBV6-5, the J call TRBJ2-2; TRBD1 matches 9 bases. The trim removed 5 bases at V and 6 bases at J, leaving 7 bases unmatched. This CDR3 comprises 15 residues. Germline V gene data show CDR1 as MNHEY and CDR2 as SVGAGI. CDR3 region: CASSHGQGMAGELFF. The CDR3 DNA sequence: TGTGCCAGCAGTCACGGACAGGGGATGGCCGGGGAGCTGTTTTTT.

CDR3 nucleotide sequence: TGTGCCAGCAGCTTTACAGGGGGGCTAAACGAGCAGTACTTC. Its translation is CASSFTGGLNEQYF. The chain combines TRBV7-2 with TRBJ2-7; 8 positions match TRBD1. The V gene end was trimmed by 3 bases and the J gene end by 5 bases; junction bases not matched to a gene: 6. CDR1 and CDR2 from the germline V gene are SGHTA and FQGNSA. CDR3 length: 14 amino acids. Combining the CDR3 with reference TRBV7-2 and TRBJ2-7 gives the whole variable domain GAGVSQSPSNKVTEKGKDVELRCDPISGHTALYWYRQSLGQGLEFLIYFQGNSAPDKSGLPSDRFSAERTGGSVSTLTIQRTQQEDSAVYLCASSFTGGLNEQYFGPGTRLTVT.

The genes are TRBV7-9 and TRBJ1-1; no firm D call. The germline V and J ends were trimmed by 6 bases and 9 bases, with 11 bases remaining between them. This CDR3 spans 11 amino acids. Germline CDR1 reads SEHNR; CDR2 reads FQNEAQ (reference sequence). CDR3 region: CASSPFTKAFF. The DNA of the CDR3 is TGTGCCAGCAGTCCCTTTACGAAAGCTTTCTTT. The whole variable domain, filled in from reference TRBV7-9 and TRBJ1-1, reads DTGVSQNPRHKITKRGQNVTFRCDPISEHNRLYWYRQTLGQGPEFLTYFQNEAQLEKSRLLSDRFSAERPKGSFSTLEIQRTEQGDSAMYLCASSPFTKAFFGQGTRLTVV.

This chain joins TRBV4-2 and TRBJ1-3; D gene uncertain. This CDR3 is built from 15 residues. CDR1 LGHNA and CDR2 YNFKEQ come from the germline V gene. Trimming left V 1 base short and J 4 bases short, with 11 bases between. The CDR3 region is CASSQVGGRGNTIYF. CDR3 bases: TGTGCCAGCAGCCAAGTAGGAGGCAGGGGAAACACCATATATTTT.

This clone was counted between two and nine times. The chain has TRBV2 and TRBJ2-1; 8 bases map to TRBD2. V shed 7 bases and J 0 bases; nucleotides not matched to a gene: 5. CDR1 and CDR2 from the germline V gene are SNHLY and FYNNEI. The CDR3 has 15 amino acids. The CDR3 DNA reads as TGTGCCAGCACCCTAAGCGGGAGCTCCTACAATGAGCAGTTCTTC. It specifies CASTLSGSSYNEQFF.

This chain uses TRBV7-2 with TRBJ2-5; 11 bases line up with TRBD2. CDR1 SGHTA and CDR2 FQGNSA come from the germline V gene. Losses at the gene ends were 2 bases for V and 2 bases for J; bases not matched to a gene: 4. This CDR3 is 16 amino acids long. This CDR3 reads CASSLSASGGQETQYF. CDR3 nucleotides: TGTGCCAGCAGCTTAAGCGCTAGCGGGGGGCAAGAGACCCAGTACTTC.

This CDR3 is CASRPTGGLDEQYF. As DNA, the CDR3 is TGTGCCAGCAGACCGACAGGGGGCCTGGACGAGCAGTACTTC. The chain employs TRBV6-5 and TRBJ2-7, with 10 nucleotides matching TRBD1. The CDR3 consists of 14 residues. J was trimmed by 5 bases and V by 6 bases; bases with no gene match: 7. CDR1 is MNHEY, CDR2 SVGAGI, per germline.

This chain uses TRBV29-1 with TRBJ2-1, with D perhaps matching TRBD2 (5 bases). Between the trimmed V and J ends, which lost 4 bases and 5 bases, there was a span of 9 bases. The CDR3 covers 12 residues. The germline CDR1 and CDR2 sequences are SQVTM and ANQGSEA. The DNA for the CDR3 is TGCAGCGTTGGTGAGGGCGACAATGAGCAGTTCTTC. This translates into CSVGEGDNEQFF.